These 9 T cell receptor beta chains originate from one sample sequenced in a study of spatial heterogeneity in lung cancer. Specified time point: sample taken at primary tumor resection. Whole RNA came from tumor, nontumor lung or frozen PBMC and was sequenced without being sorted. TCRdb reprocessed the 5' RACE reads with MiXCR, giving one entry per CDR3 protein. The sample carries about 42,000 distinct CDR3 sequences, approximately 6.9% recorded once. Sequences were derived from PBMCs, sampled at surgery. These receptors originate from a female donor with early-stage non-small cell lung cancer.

The DNA for the CDR3 is TGTGCCAGCAGCCTTCGGACAGAGACACCCCTCCACTTT. It encodes CASSLRTETPLHF. V gene TRBV11-2 combines with J gene TRBJ1-6, with TRBD1 as a possible D gene (6 bases). The CDR3 consists of 13 residues. CDR1 and CDR2 from the germline V gene are SGHAT and FQNNGV. V lost 5 bases, J lost 11 bases, and 13 bases lay in between.

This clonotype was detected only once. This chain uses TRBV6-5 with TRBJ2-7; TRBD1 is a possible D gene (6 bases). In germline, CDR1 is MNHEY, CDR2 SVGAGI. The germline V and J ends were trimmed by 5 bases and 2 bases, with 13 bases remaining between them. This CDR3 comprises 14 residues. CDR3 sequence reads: CASSQATGTYEQYF. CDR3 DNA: TGTGCCAGCAGTCAAGCGACAGGAACCTACGAGCAGTACTTC.

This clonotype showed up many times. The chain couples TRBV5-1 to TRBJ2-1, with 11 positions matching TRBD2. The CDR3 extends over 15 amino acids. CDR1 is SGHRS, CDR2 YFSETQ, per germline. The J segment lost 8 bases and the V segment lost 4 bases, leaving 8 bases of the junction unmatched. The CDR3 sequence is CASSDTSGGMDEQFF. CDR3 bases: TGCGCCAGCAGCGATACTAGCGGGGGTATGGATGAGCAGTTCTTC. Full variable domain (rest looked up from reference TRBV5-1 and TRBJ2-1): KAGVTQTPRYLIKTRGQQVTLSCSPISGHRSVSWYQQTPGQGLQFLFEYFSETQRNKGNFPGRFSGRQFSNSRSEMNVSTLELGDSALYLCASSDTSGGMDEQFFGPGTRLTVL.

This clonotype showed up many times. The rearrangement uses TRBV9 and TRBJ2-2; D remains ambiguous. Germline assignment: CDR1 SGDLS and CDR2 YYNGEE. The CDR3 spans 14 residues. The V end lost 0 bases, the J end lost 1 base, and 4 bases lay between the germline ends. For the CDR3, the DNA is TGTGCCAGCAGCGTAGCTGTGAACACCGGGGAGCTGTTTTTT. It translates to CASSVAVNTGELFF.

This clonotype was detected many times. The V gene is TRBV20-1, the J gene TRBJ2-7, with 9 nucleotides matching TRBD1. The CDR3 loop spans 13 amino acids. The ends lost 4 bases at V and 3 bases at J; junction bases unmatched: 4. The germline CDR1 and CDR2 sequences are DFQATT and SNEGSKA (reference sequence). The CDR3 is CSANPGQGYEQYF. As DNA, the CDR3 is TGCAGTGCTAATCCGGGACAGGGCTACGAGCAGTACTTC.

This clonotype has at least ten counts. The CDR3 region has the DNA TGTGCCAGCAGTGATCAGGGTCTGTACGAGCAGTACTTC. It encodes CASSDQGLYEQYF. The chain uses TRBV2 and TRBJ2-7; the D gene is possibly TRBD1 (5 bases). Germline V lookup: CDR1 SNHLY, CDR2 FYNNEI. This CDR3 region has 13 residues. The V gene lost 3 bases and the J gene lost 4 bases, with 10 bases spanning the gap.

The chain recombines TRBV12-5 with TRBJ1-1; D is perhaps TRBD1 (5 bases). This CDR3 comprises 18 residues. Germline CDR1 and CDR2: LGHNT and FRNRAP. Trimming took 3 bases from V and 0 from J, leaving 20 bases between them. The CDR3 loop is CASGFPPGGVDMNTEAFF. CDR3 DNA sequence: TGTGCTAGTGGTTTCCCCCCGGGGGGGGTTGACATGAACACTGAAGCTTTCTTT. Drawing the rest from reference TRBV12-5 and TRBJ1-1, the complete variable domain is DARVTQTPRHKVTEMGQEVTMRCQPILGHNTVFWYRQTMMQGLELLAYFRNRAPLDDSGMPKDRFSAEMPDATLATLKIQPSEPRDSAVYFCASGFPPGGVDMNTEAFFGQGTRLTVV.

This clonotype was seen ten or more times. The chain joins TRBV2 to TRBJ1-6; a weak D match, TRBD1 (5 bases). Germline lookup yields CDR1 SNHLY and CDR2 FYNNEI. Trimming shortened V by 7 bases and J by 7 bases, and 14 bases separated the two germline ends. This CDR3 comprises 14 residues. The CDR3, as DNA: TGTGCCAGCACTTTAGACAGACCCAATTCACCCCTCCACTTT. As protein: CASTLDRPNSPLHF.

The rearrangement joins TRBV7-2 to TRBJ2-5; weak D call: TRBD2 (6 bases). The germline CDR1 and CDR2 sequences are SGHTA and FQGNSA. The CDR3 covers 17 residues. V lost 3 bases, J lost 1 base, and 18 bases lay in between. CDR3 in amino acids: CASSFVWGEAVQETQYF. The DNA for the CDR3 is TGTGCCAGCAGCTTCGTGTGGGGGGAGGCCGTCCAAGAGACCCAGTACTTC. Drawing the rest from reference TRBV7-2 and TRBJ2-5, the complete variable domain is GAGVSQSPSNKVTEKGKDVELRCDPISGHTALYWYRQSLGQGLEFLIYFQGNSAPDKSGLPSDRFSAERTGGSVSTLTIQRTQQEDSAVYLCASSFVWGEAVQETQYFGPGTRLLVL.